A selection of T cell receptor beta chains follows, all from one sample in a study of cytomegalovirus exposure and HLA in healthy donors. Generated by immunoSEQ multiplex PCR, the TCRdb table keeps only in-frame clones and is missing some. Of 200,000 to 250,000 clones in the sample, almost 85% were seen once. The source material was PBMCs. The receptors stem from a woman in her 40s in good health and CMV-seronegative. The CDR3 runs from the conserved cysteine through the conserved F or W. The order of the fields is V gene, D gene, J gene, clone size, CDR3 protein, CDR3 DNA. A D gene is named only where the DNA matches it firmly. Clone size is given for some rows only: seen once, a few or many times, or a class if the clone is expanded.

>TRBV5-1|NA|TRBJ1-1|NA
CASSLRLNTEAFF
TGCGCCAGCAGCTTGCGTTTGAACACTGAAGCTTTCTTT
>TRBV30|TRBD1|TRBJ1-2|NA
CAWSTRDREYTF
TGTGCCTGGAGTACCCGGGACAGAGAATACACCTTC
>TRBV11-3|TRBD1|TRBJ1-2|NA
CASSFGQGSYGYTF
TGTGCCAGCAGCTTCGGACAGGGAAGCTATGGCTACACCTTC
>TRBV11-3|TRBD1|TRBJ2-1|NA
CASSLSGTGDEQFF
TGTGCCAGCAGCTTATCAGGGACAGGGGATGAGCAGTTCTTC
>TRBV5-5|NA|TRBJ1-3|NA
CASSLEGSRVAGNTIYF
TGTGCCAGCAGCTTGGAAGGCTCCAGGGTGGCTGGAAACACCATATATTTT
>TRBV15|TRBD1|TRBJ1-5|NA
CATSRESRQGASNQPQHF
TGTGCCACCAGCAGAGAGTCTAGACAGGGGGCCAGCAATCAGCCCCAGCATTTT
>TRBV15|NA|TRBJ2-3|NA
CATSRTHLATTDTQYF
TGTGCCACCAGCAGAACACACCTTGCCACCACAGATACGCAGTATTTT
>TRBV2|NA|TRBJ2-7|NA
CASSEAGLYEQYF
TGTGCCAGCAGTGAAGCTGGCCTCTACGAGCAGTACTTC
>TRBV6-1|NA|TRBJ2-3|once
CASSIPPGADTQYF
TGTGCCAGCAGTATCCCCCCAGGGGCAGATACGCAGTATTTT
>TRBV14|NA|TRBJ1-2|NA
CASSQGGGDDGYTF
TGTGCCAGCAGCCAAGGGGGGGGCGACGATGGCTACACCTTC
>TRBV11-2|TRBD2|TRBJ2-7|NA
CASSSIRGVYEQYF
TGTGCCAGCAGCTCAATCCGGGGGGTCTACGAGCAGTACTTC
>TRBV9|NA|TRBJ1-6|NA
CASSVEVLGHSPLHF
TGTGCCAGCAGCGTAGAGGTATTGGGCCATTCACCCCTCCACTTT
>TRBV11-3|TRBD1|TRBJ2-5|NA
CASSPGQGETQYF
TGTGCCAGCAGCCCAGGACAGGGAGAGACCCAGTACTTC
>TRBV19|TRBD1|TRBJ1-3|NA
CASLQTGLSGNTIYF
TGTGCCAGCCTACAGACAGGGCTCTCTGGAAACACCATATATTTT
>TRBV19|NA|TRBJ2-7|NA
CARRPGQVDEQYF
TGTGCCAGAAGACCAGGCCAGGTCGACGAGCAGTACTTC
>TRBV30|TRBD1|TRBJ2-5|NA
CAWTRDSHGGTQYF
TGTGCCTGGACCCGGGACAGTCATGGAGGGACCCAGTACTTC
>TRBV9|NA|TRBJ2-3|NA
CASSVVQADTQYF
TGTGCCAGCAGCGTAGTCCAGGCAGATACGCAGTATTTT
>TRBV4-3|TRBD2|TRBJ2-3|once
CASSQDWPSGLSTDTQYF
TGCGCCAGCAGCCAAGATTGGCCTAGCGGACTTAGCACAGATACGCAGTATTTT
>TRBV5-6|TRBD1|TRBJ2-2|few
CASSYRTGFGTGELFF
TGTGCCAGCAGCTATCGGACAGGGTTTGGCACCGGGGAGCTGTTTTTT
>TRBV6-4|TRBD1|TRBJ2-7|NA
CASSDFDRDSYEQYF
TGTGCCAGCAGTGACTTCGACAGGGATTCCTACGAGCAGTACTTC
>TRBV6-5|TRBD2|TRBJ2-7|NA
CASGGLAGNEQYF
TGTGCCAGCGGGGGACTAGCGGGGAACGAGCAGTACTTC
>TRBV10-3|NA|TRBJ1-6|once
CAIRAGNSPLHF
TGTGCCATCAGGGCAGGAAATTCACCCCTCCACTTT
>TRBV7-8|NA|TRBJ1-5|NA
CASSSRPGDYVAEQPQHF
TGTGCCAGCAGCTCCCGCCCGGGGGATTATGTGGCCGAACAGCCCCAGCATTTT
>TRBV7-8|TRBD1|TRBJ1-1|NA
CASSRWDSALNTEAFF
TGTGCCAGCAGCAGATGGGACAGCGCCTTGAACACTGAAGCTTTCTTT
>TRBV15|TRBD1|TRBJ1-2|NA
CATSARGMDRGPFNYGYTF
TGTGCCACCAGCGCCCGAGGGATGGACAGGGGGCCTTTTAACTATGGCTACACCTTC
>TRBV5-6|TRBD1|TRBJ1-1|NA
CASSFRDRDTEAFF
TGTGCCAGCAGCTTCCGGGACAGGGACACTGAAGCTTTCTTT
>TRBV18|NA|TRBJ2-3|NA
CASSPEGAGTDTQYF
TGTGCCAGCTCACCGGAGGGGGCCGGCACAGATACGCAGTATTTT
>TRBV5-1|TRBD2|TRBJ2-1|NA
CASRDRDYIYNEQFF
TGCGCCAGCAGGGACCGGGACTACATATACAATGAGCAGTTCTTC
>TRBV27|NA|TRBJ2-5|NA
CASSADRAQETQYF
TGTGCCAGCAGTGCCGACAGAGCACAAGAGACCCAGTACTTC
>TRBV9|NA|TRBJ2-6|once
CASSVTSSGANVLTF
TGTGCCAGCAGCGTAACAAGCTCTGGGGCCAACGTCCTGACTTTC
>TRBV23-1|TRBD1|TRBJ2-3|NA
CASSLGQGATDTQYF
TGCGCCAGCAGTCTAGGACAGGGAGCGACAGATACGCAGTATTTT
>TRBV7-2|NA|TRBJ2-7|NA
CASSLSRGSGYEQYF
TGTGCCAGCAGCTTATCCCGGGGATCGGGCTACGAGCAGTACTTC
>TRBV4-2|NA|TRBJ1-2|NA
CASSQQDYGYPF
TGTGCCAGCAGCCAACAAGACTACGGCTACCCCTTC
>TRBV7-2|TRBD1|TRBJ2-7|once
CASSLVGTGNSYEQYF
TGTGCCAGCAGCTTAGTAGGGACAGGCAACTCCTACGAGCAGTACTTC
>TRBV7-6|TRBD2|TRBJ2-5|NA
CASSLGVAGGQETQYF
TGTGCCAGCAGCTTAGGGGTAGCGGGGGGGCAGGAGACCCAGTACTTC
>TRBV2|NA|TRBJ1-2|NA
CASSEGRQAYGYTF
TGTGCCAGCAGTGAAGGGCGACAGGCCTATGGCTACACCTTC
>TRBV7-9|TRBD1|TRBJ1-1|NA
CASSLRSLQGAEAFF
TGTGCCAGCAGCTTAAGGTCCTTACAGGGGGCTGAAGCTTTCTTT
>TRBV2|NA|TRBJ2-7|NA
CASSEDAGRILGEQYF
TGTGCCAGCAGTGAAGACGCAGGCCGGATCCTCGGAGAGCAGTACTTC
>TRBV12-5|TRBD1|TRBJ1-5|NA
CASGFLDRGNQPQHF
TGTGCTAGTGGTTTTTTGGACAGGGGAAATCAGCCCCAGCATTTT
>TRBV30|NA|TRBJ1-1|once
CAWIAVGRFNTEAFF
TGTGCCTGGATCGCTGTGGGCAGATTTAACACTGAAGCTTTCTTT
>TRBV27|NA|TRBJ2-7|NA
CASSLQGKGTYEQYF
TGTGCCAGCAGTTTACAGGGAAAAGGGACCTACGAGCAGTACTTC
>TRBV7-9|TRBD1|TRBJ2-1|NA
CASSRRTGSNEQFF
TGTGCCAGCAGCCGACGGACAGGGTCTAATGAGCAGTTCTTC
>TRBV5-1|NA|TRBJ2-3|NA
CASSLASTPGTDTQYF
TGCGCCAGCAGCTTGGCCAGTACCCCCGGCACAGATACGCAGTATTTT
>TRBV4-1|NA|TRBJ1-1|NA
CASSQDRGGNTEAFF
TGCGCCAGCAGCCAAGATCGAGGGGGGAACACTGAAGCTTTCTTT
>TRBV27|TRBD2|TRBJ2-7|once
CAIGRGFYEQYF
TGTGCCATAGGGCGGGGGTTCTACGAGCAGTACTTC
>TRBV29-1|NA|TRBJ1-5|NA
CSVGTGPNQPQHF
TGCAGCGTAGGAACAGGCCCCAATCAGCCCCAGCATTTT
>TRBV5-1|NA|TRBJ1-6|NA
CASSAGEADSPLHF
TGCGCCAGCAGCGCCGGCGAGGCGGATTCACCCCTCCACTTT
>TRBV5-6|TRBD2|TRBJ2-1|NA
CASSLPTPGLSDRNEQFF
TGTGCCAGCAGCTTGCCCACTCCGGGACTAAGCGACCGCAATGAGCAGTTCTTC
>TRBV7-9|TRBD2|TRBJ2-5|NA
CSSSSLGTSGGETQYF
TGTTCCAGCAGCTCCCTGGGGACGAGCGGGGGAGAGACCCAGTACTTC
>TRBV6-4|NA|TRBJ2-2|NA
CASRLSPDTGELFF
TGTGCCAGCAGACTTAGCCCAGACACCGGGGAGCTGTTTTTT
>TRBV7-8|NA|TRBJ1-6|NA
CASSRDSPLHF
TGTGCCAGCAGCCGCGATTCACCCCTCCACTTT
>TRBV5-4|TRBD2|TRBJ2-2|NA
CASSLGAGDTGELFF
TGTGCCAGCAGCTTGGGGGCGGGGGACACCGGGGAGCTGTTTTTT
>TRBV7-2|NA|TRBJ2-1|NA
CASSFLGGQFF
TGTGCCAGCAGCTTCCTCGGGGGGCAGTTCTTC